This TCR beta chain was retrieved from a study of CD8+CD57+ T cells in acquired aplastic anemia. Study-level background: The study obtained an average of about 3.2 ug of DNA from sorted CD4+ and CD8+ cells. Overall study findings and caveats: Patients and controls shared twenty-nine CD8+ CDR3 sequences, which appeared highly expressed in patients and within their immunodominant clones.

On this clonotype itself: Its target is not known.

Genomic DNA, serving as template, underwent TCR beta VDJ and CDR3 profiling. TCRdb re-analysed the reads in MiXCR, keeping a single row per CDR3 protein. Among under 200,000 distinct CDR3 sequences, under 55% were seen once, and the ten largest hold approximately 2.9%. Flow cytometry had shown expanded CD8+CD57+ cells in the patients chosen for sequencing. The diagnosis in all patients was severe acquired aplastic anemia. Between the trimmed V and J ends, which lost 5 bases and 5 bases, there was a span of 13 bases. Germline lookup yields CDR1 SGHTA and CDR2 FQGTGA. The CDR3 length is 13 residues. The V gene is TRBV7-3, the J gene TRBJ2-7, with TRBD2 as a possible D gene (5 bases). Sequenced sample: sorted CD4+, CD8+, or CD8+CD57+ T cells (not recorded which) from PBMCs. This clonotype was sampled from a human donor with aplastic anemia. The CDR3 sequence is CASSHEGSDEQYF. CDR3 nucleotide sequence: TGTGCCAGCAGCCATGAGGGCAGCGACGAGCAGTACTTC.